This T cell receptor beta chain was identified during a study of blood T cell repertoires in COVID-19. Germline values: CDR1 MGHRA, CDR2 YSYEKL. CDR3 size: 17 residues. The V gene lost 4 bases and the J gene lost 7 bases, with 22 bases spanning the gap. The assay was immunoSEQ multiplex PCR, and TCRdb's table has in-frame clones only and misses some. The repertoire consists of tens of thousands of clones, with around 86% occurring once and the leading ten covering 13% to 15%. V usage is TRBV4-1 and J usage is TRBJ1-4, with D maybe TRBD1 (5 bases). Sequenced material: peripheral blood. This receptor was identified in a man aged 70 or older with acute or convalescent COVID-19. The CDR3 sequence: CASSPRGLGGRGEKLFF. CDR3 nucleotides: TGCGCCAGCAGCCCAAGAGGATTGGGGGGAAGGGGTGAAAAACTGTTTTTT.